This TCR beta chain is from a study of regulatory T cells in long-lasting Graves disease. Study-level results: Having few samples may have compromised the accuracy. With persistent disease, TRBV28, TRBJ1-2 and TRBJ2-5 were the favored segments.

The table lists this clonotype with many counts. Antigen: not known. This CDR3 is 17 amino acids long. J lost 5 bases, V lost 5 bases, and 17 bases had no gene match. Per the germline V gene, CDR1 is MNHNS and CDR2 is SASEGT. According to the study, TCR beta libraries were built with iRepertoire HTBI primers and CDR3-region Arm-PCR. TCRdb reprocessed the multiplex PCR reads via MiXCR and lists one record per CDR3 protein. The sample lists roughly 490,000 distinct CDR3 sequences, less than 25% occurring once. Time point specified: persistent/refractory GD, antithyroid drugs over 5 years with positive TRAb. The TCR library was prepared using RNA isolated from PBMCs. EDTA tubes held approximately 9 milliliters of peripheral blood from each patient.

The rearrangement joins TRBV6-1 to TRBJ2-5; 7 bases agree with TRBD1. Sample: peripheral blood mononuclear cells (PBMCs), taken when the disease was refractory, from a patient treated with antithyroid drugs. The TCR was taken from a female donor with Graves disease. CDR3 DNA sequence: TGTGCCAGCAGTAGAATGACTGGCGACAGGGTCGATGAGACCCAGTACTTC. This translates into CASSRMTGDRVDETQYF.